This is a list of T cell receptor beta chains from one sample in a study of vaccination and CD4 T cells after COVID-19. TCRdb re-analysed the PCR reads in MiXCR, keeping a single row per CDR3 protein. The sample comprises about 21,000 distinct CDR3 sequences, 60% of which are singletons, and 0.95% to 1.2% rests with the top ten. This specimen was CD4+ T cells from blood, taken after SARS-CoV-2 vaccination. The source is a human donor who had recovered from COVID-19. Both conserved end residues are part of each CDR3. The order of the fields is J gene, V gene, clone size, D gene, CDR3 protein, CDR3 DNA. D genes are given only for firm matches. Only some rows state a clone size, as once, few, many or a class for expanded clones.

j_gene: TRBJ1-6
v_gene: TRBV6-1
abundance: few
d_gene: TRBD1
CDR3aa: CASSAGQEVSPLHF
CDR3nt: TGTGCCAGCAGTGCAGGACAGGAGGTCTCACCCCTCCACTTT

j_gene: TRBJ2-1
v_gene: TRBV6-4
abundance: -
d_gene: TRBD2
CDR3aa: CASSDRAGGLDEQFF
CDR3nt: TGTGCCAGCAGTGATCGAGCGGGAGGATTGGATGAGCAGTTCTTC

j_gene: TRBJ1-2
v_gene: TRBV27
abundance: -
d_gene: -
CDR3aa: CASSASGVVRGWGYTF
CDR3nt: TGTGCCAGCAGCGCATCCGGGGTTGTGAGGGGTTGGGGCTACACCTTC

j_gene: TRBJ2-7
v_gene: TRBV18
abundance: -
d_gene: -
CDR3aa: CASSLGGEQYF
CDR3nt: TGTGCCAGCTCACTAGGGGGCGAGCAGTACTTC

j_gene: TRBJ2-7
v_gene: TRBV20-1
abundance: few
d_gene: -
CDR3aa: CSASGSYEQYF
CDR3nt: TGCAGTGCTAGCGGTTCCTACGAGCAGTACTTC

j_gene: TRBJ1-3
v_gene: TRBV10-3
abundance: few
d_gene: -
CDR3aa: CAISEVGSIYF
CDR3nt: TGTGCCATCAGTGAAGTCGGATCCATATATTTT

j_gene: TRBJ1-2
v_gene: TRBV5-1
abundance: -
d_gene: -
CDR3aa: CASSLVRDSNYGYTF
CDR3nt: TGCGCCAGCAGCTTGGTTCGGGACTCTAACTATGGCTACACCTTC

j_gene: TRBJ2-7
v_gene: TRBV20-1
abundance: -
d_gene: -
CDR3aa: CSASPGGGGYEQYF
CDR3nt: TGCAGTGCTAGTCCCGGGGGAGGAGGGTACGAGCAGTACTTC

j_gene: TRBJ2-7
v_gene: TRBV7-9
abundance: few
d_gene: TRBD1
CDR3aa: CASSSQGTGTGDEQYF
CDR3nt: TGTGCCAGCAGCTCCCAGGGTACCGGGACAGGGGACGAGCAGTACTTC

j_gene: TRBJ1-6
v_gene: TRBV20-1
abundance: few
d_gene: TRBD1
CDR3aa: CSARGPGTGNSPLHF
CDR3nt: TGCAGTGCTAGAGGCCCCGGGACAGGGAATTCACCCCTCCACTTT

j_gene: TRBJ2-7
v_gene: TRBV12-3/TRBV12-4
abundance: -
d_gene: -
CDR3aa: CASSRSRVGYEQYF
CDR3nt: TGTGCCAGCAGCCGGTCTAGAGTTGGGTACGAGCAGTACTTC

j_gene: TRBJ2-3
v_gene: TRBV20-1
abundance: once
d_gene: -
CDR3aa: CSARDWSGRNTDTQYF
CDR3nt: TGCAGTGCTAGAGATTGGTCCGGGAGAAACACAGATACGCAGTATTTT

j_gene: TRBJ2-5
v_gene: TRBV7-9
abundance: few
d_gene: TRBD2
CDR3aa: CASSLAAGVVETQYF
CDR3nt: TGTGCCAGCAGCTTAGCGGCGGGAGTGGTGGAGACCCAGTACTTC

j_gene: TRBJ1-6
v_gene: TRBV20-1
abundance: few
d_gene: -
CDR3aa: CSARVQGSPLHF
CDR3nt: TGCAGTGCTAGAGTGCAAGGGTCACCCCTCCACTTT

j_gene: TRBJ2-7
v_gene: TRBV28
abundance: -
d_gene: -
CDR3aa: CASSSRDEQYF
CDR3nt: TGTGCCAGCAGTTCACGGGACGAGCAGTACTTC

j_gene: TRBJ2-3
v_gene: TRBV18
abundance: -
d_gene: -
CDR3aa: CASSPLREPSSTDTQYF
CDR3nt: TGTGCCAGCTCACCTTTGAGGGAGCCCTCCTCCACAGATACGCAGTATTTT

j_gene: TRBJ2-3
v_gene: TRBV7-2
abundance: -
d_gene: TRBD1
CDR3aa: CASARQGRLTDTQYF
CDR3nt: TGTGCCAGCGCGCGACAGGGAAGACTAACAGATACGCAGTATTTT

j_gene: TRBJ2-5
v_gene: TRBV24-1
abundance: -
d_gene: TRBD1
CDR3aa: CATAETGPSETQYF
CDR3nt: TGTGCCACCGCTGAGACAGGGCCGTCGGAGACCCAGTACTTC

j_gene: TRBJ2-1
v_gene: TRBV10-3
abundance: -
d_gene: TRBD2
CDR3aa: CAISESRTSGRMGVEQFF
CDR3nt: TGTGCCATCAGTGAGTCCCGGACTAGCGGGAGGATGGGTGTTGAGCAGTTCTTC

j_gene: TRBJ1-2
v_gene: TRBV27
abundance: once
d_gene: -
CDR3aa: CASRLRGERANYGYTF
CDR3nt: TGTGCCAGCAGGCTGAGAGGGGAACGGGCTAACTATGGCTACACCTTC

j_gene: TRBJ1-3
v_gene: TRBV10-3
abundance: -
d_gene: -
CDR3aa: CAIRGYSCRSGNTIYF
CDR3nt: TGTGCCATCAGGGGTTACAGTTGTAGATCTGGAAACACCATATATTTT

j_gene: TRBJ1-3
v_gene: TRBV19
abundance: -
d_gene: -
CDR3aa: CASSMAENTGNTIYF
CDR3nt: TGTGCCAGTAGTATGGCCGAAAACACTGGAAACACCATATATTTT

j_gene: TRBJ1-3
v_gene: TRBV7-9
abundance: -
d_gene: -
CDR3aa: CASSFVGRNTIYF
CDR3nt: TGTGCCAGCAGCTTTGTTGGCCGGAACACCATATATTTT

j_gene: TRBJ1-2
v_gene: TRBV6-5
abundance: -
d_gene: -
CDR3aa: CASSYSAGNLGGYTF
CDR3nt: TGTGCCAGCAGTTACTCGGCAGGAAACCTCGGTGGCTACACCTTC

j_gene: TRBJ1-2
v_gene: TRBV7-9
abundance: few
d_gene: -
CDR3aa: CASSLAGGNYGYTF
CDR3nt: TGTGCCAGCAGCTTAGCCGGAGGTAACTATGGCTACACCTTC

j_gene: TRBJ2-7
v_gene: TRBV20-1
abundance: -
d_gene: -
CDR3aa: CSAIAVEQYF
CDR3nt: TGCAGTGCTATAGCGGTTGAGCAGTACTTC

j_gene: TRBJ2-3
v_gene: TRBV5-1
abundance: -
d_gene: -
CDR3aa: CASSVGSDSTDTQYF
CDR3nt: TGCGCCAGCAGCGTTGGTTCTGATAGCACAGATACGCAGTATTTT

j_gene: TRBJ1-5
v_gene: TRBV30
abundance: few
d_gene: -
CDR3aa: CACNLRQGDNQPQHF
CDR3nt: TGTGCCTGTAATCTCCGGCAGGGTGATAATCAGCCCCAGCATTTT

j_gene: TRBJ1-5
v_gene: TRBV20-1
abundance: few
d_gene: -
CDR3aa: CSARASETRDQPQHF
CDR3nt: TGCAGTGCTAGAGCTTCGGAGACCCGGGACCAGCCCCAGCATTTT

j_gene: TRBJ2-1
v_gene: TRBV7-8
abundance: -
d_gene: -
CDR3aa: CASSLRLAFYNEQFF
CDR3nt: TGTGCCAGCAGCTTGAGGCTAGCGTTCTACAATGAGCAGTTCTTC

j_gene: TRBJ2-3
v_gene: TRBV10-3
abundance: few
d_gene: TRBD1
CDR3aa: CAIKGQGTDTQYF
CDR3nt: TGTGCCATCAAGGGACAGGGCACAGATACGCAGTATTTT

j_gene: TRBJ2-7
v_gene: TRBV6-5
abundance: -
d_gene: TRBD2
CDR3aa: CASSYRRGGGSFEQYF
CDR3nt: TGTGCCAGCAGTTACCGCAGAGGTGGCGGGAGCTTCGAGCAGTACTTC

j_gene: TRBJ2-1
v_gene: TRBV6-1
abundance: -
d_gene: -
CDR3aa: CASSLRENNEQFF
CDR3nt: TGTGCCAGCAGTCTTCGAGAGAACAATGAGCAGTTCTTC

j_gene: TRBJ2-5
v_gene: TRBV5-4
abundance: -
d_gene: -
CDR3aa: CASSFPTGTGETQYF
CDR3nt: TGTGCCAGCAGCTTCCCAACAGGGACGGGAGAGACCCAGTACTTC

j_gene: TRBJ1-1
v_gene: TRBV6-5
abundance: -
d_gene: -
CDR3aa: CASSYSRRAGTEAFF
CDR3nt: TGTGCCAGCAGTTACTCTCGGAGGGCGGGCACTGAAGCTTTCTTT

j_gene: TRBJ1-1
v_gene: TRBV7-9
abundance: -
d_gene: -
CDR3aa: CASSLSGRTNTEAFF
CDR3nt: TGTGCCAGCAGCTTATCGGGACGGACGAACACTGAAGCTTTCTTT

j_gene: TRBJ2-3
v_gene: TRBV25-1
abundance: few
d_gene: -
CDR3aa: CASRETGRPDTQYF
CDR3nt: TGTGCCAGCAGAGAAACAGGGCGCCCAGATACGCAGTATTTT

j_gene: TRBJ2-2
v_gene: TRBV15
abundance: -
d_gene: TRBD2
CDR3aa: CAASRDFGLAGGRTGELFF
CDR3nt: TGTGCCGCCAGCAGAGATTTCGGTCTAGCGGGAGGGCGGACCGGGGAGCTGTTTTTT

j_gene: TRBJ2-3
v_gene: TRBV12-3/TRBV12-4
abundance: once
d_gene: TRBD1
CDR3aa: CASSLVQGATSTDTQYF
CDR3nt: TGTGCCAGCAGTTTAGTACAGGGGGCTACGTCCACAGATACGCAGTATTTT